A selection of T cell receptor beta chains follows, all from one sample in a study of blood T cell repertoires in COVID-19. The repertoire was sequenced with immunoSEQ multiplex PCR; TCRdb's copy has only in-frame clones and lacks some. The sample includes 300,000 to 350,000 clones, over 80% of them seen just once. Sequenced sample: peripheral blood. The receptors come from a woman between 50 and 59 years old with COVID-19, enrolled during active disease. CDR3s include the opening cysteine and the closing phenylalanine or tryptophan. Fields, in order: CDR3 protein, CDR3 DNA, clone size, V gene, CDR3 length, D gene, J gene. The D gene is left open where the match is weak. Some rows mark clone size as missing; the rest say once, few, many or name a class of expanded clone.

cdr3_aa: CASMIGGNSPLHF
cdr3_nt: TGTGCCAGTATGATCGGGGGTAATTCACCCCTCCACTTT
clone_size: few
v_call: TRBV6-5
cdr3_length: 13
d_call: -
j_call: TRBJ1-6

cdr3_aa: CASRPTGDYGYTF
cdr3_nt: TGTGCCAGCCGCCCGACAGGGGACTATGGCTACACCTTC
clone_size: -
v_call: TRBV25-1
cdr3_length: 13
d_call: TRBD1
j_call: TRBJ1-2

cdr3_aa: CASSLEAVSYSYEQYF
cdr3_nt: TGTGCCAGCAGCTTAGAAGCCGTATCTTACTCCTACGAGCAGTACTTC
clone_size: -
v_call: TRBV11-3
cdr3_length: 16
d_call: -
j_call: TRBJ2-7

cdr3_aa: CSVRTSGPSYEQYF
cdr3_nt: TGCAGCGTTAGGACTAGCGGGCCCTCCTACGAGCAGTACTTC
clone_size: -
v_call: TRBV29-1
cdr3_length: 14
d_call: TRBD2
j_call: TRBJ2-7

cdr3_aa: CASRLQEGTYEQYF
cdr3_nt: TGTGCCAGCAGGCTACAGGAAGGAACCTACGAGCAGTACTTC
clone_size: -
v_call: TRBV6-5
cdr3_length: 14
d_call: -
j_call: TRBJ2-7

cdr3_aa: CASSGTSGIRTDTQYF
cdr3_nt: TGTGCCAGCAGCGGGACTAGCGGGATCCGCACAGATACGCAGTATTTT
clone_size: -
v_call: TRBV9
cdr3_length: 16
d_call: TRBD2
j_call: TRBJ2-3

cdr3_aa: CASSPGLAALLRGETQYF
cdr3_nt: TGTGCCAGCAGCCCCGGACTAGCCGCTCTCCTGAGAGGAGAGACCCAGTACTTC
clone_size: -
v_call: TRBV7-9
cdr3_length: 18
d_call: TRBD2
j_call: TRBJ2-5

cdr3_aa: CASSQGTGFFYGYTF
cdr3_nt: TGCGCCAGCAGCCAAGGGACAGGGTTCTTCTATGGCTACACCTTC
clone_size: -
v_call: TRBV4-1
cdr3_length: 15
d_call: TRBD1
j_call: TRBJ1-2

cdr3_aa: CASSRQFYEQYF
cdr3_nt: TGTGCCAGCAGCCGACAGTTTTACGAGCAGTACTTC
clone_size: -
v_call: TRBV14
cdr3_length: 12
d_call: -
j_call: TRBJ2-7

cdr3_aa: CASSEQGANYGYTF
cdr3_nt: TGTGCCAGCAGCGAACAGGGGGCCAACTATGGCTACACCTTC
clone_size: once
v_call: TRBV2
cdr3_length: 14
d_call: TRBD1
j_call: TRBJ1-2